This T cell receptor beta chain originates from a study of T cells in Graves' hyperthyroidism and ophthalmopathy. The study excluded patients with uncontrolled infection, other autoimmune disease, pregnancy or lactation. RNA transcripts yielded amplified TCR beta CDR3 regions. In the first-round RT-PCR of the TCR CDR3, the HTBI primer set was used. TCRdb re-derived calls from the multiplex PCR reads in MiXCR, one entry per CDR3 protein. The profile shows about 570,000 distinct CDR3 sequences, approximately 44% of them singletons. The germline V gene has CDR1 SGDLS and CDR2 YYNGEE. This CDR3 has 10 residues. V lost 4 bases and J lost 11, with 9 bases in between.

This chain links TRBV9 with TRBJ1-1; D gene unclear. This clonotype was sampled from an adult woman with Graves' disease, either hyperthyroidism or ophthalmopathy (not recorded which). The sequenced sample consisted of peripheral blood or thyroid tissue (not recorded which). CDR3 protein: CASSSLWAFF. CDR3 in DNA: TGTGCCAGCAGCTCTTTGTGGGCTTTCTTT. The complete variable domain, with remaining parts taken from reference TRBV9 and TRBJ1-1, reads DSGVTQTPKHLITATGQRVTLRCSPRSGDLSVYWYQQSLDQGLQFLIQYYNGEERAKGNILERFSAQQFPDLHSELNLSSLELGDSALYFCASSSLWAFFGQGTRLTVV.